This record looks at one T cell receptor (beta chain) sequence and its context. This sample stems from a study of blood T cell repertoires in COVID-19. The method was immunoSEQ multiplex PCR; TCRdb's version includes in-frame clones alone and lacks a portion of them. The sample holds some 110,000 clones, about four fifths seen once. The J segment lost 8 bases and the V segment lost 5 bases, leaving 6 bases of the junction unmatched. Germline loops: CDR1 SNHLY, CDR2 FYNNEI. There are 12 residues in the CDR3. This receptor was identified in a woman in her 70s with acute or convalescent COVID-19. Specimen: peripheral blood. The chain employs TRBV2 and TRBJ2-7; 7 positions agree with TRBD1. CDR3 coding DNA: TGTGCCAGCAGTTTGGACAGGTTGCAGCAGTACTTC. Its translation is CASSLDRLQQYF.